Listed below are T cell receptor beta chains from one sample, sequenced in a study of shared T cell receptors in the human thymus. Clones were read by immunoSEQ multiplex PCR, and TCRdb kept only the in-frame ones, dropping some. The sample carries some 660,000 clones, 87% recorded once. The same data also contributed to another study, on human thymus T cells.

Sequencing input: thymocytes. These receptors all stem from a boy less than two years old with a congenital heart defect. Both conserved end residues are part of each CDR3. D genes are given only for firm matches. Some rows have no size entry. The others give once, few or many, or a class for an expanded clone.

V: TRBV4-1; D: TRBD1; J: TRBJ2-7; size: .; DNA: TGCGCCAGCAGCCACACGACAGGGGGTGGGCCGGAGCAGTACTTC; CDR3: CASSHTTGGGPEQYF
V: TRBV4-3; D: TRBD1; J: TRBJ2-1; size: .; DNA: TGCGCCAGCAGCCGCCAAACTGGGGGCGACAGGGACGGGGAGCAGTTCTTC; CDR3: CASSRQTGGDRDGEQFF
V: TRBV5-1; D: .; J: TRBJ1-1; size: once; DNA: TGCGCCAGCAGCTTGGCATTTCTAGACACTGAAGCTTTCTTT; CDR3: CASSLAFLDTEAFF
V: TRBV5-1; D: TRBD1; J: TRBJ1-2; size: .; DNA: TGCGCCAGCAGCTTGAGTGGACAGGAGGGTTTCAGAGGCTACACCTTC; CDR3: CASSLSGQEGFRGYTF
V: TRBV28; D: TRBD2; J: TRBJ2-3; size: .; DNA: TGTGCCAGCAGTTTAGACGCTAGCGGGGACACAGATACGCAGTATTTT; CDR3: CASSLDASGDTDTQYF
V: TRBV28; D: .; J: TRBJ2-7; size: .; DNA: TGTGCCAGCAGTCCGTTAAAGTCCCGACAGTACGAGCAGTACTTC; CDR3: CASSPLKSRQYEQYF
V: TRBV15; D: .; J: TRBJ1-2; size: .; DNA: TGTGCCACCAGCAGAGGTCCCAGGTCCCGCGCTAACTATGGCTACACCTTC; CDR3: CATSRGPRSRANYGYTF
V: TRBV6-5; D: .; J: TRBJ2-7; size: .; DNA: TGTGCCAGCAGTTACTCCTGGACACGCTACTCCTACGAGCAGTACTTC; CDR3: CASSYSWTRYSYEQYF
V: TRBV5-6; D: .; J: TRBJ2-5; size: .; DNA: TGTGCCAGCAGCTTGTCAGACTACCAAGAGACCCAGTACTTC; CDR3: CASSLSDYQETQYF
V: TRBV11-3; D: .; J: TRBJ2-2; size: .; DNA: TGTGCCAGCAGCTTATCGGACACGAACACCGGGGAGCTGTTTTTT; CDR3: CASSLSDTNTGELFF
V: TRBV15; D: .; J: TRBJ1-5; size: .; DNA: TGTGCCACCAGCAGAGATCCTATTCAGCCCCAGCATTTT; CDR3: CATSRDPIQPQHF
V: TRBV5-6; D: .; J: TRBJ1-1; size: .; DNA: TGTGCCAGCAGCTTATCCCAGATTAACACTGAAGCTTTCTTT; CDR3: CASSLSQINTEAFF
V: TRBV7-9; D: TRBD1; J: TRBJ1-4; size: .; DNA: TGTGCCAGCAGCCACATAGACAGGGAACGGGGTGAAAAACTGTTTTTT; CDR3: CASSHIDRERGEKLFF
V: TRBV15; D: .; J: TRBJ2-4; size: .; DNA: TGTGCCACCAGCAGAGACGCAGGGGCGGGAGCCAAAAACATTCAGTACTTC; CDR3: CATSRDAGAGAKNIQYF
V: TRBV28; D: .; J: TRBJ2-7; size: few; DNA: TGTGCCAGCAGCCACACACAGGGAATCTACGAGCAGTACTTC; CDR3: CASSHTQGIYEQYF
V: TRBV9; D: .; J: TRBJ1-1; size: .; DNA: TGTGCCAGCAGCCCGTGGGGGAGATCGGGAGACACTGAAGCTTTCTTT; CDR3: CASSPWGRSGDTEAFF
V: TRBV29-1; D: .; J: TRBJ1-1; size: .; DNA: TGCAGCGTTGCCCCCCGCGAGGGATGCACTGAAGCTTTCTTT; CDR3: CSVAPREGCTEAFF
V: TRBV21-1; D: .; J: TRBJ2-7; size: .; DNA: TGTGCCACCCCAAAGGCTATTTTCGGGGACAGCAGCTCCTACGAGCAGTACTTC; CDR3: CATPKAIFGDSSSYEQYF
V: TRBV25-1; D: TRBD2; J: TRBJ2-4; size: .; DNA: TGTGCCAGCAGTGACAAGCGGGAGAGCGAAAACATTCAGTACTTC; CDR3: CASSDKRESENIQYF
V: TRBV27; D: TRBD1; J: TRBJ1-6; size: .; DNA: TGTGCCAGCAGTTCGGCAGGGGGTAATTCACCCCTCCACTTT; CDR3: CASSSAGGNSPLHF
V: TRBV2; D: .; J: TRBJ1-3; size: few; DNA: TGTGCCAGCAGGACACCACAGGTGAACTCTGGAAACACCATATATTTT; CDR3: CASRTPQVNSGNTIYF
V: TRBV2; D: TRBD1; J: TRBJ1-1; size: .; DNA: TGTGCCAGCAGGGAGCTGGACAGGGGTGGGAAGAACACTGAAGCTTTCTTT; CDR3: CASRELDRGGKNTEAFF
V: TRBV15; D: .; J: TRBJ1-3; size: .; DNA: TGTGCCACCAGCAGAGAGGCCGCCGGAAACACCATATATTTT; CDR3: CATSREAAGNTIYF
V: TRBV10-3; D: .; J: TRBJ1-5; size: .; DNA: TGTGCCATCAGTGGCCCCAGTTGGGGCGCCCCGGGCAATCAGCCCCAGCATTTT; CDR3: CAISGPSWGAPGNQPQHF